The 5 T cell receptor beta chains listed next were all sequenced from one sample in a study of blood T cell repertoires in COVID-19. TCRdb's table, derived via immunoSEQ multiplex PCR, lists solely in-frame clones and lacks some. Of roughly 35,000 clones detected, roughly nine tenths appear once; the ten largest clones hold about 12%. The specimen sequenced was peripheral blood. The receptors were gathered from a man between 65 and 85 years old with acute or convalescent COVID-19.

The V gene is TRBV11-3, the J gene TRBJ2-7, with D perhaps TRBD1 (6 bases). CDR1 and CDR2 from the germline V gene are SGHNT and YENEEA. This CDR3 has 16 amino acids. V lost 5 bases, J lost 0 bases, and 17 bases lay in between. CDR3 region: CASSPGGQRPSYEQYF. The CDR3 DNA reads TGTGCCAGCAGCCCTGGGGGCCAGAGACCCTCCTACGAGCAGTACTTC.

The J gene is TRBJ1-6, the V gene TRBV7-2; 7 bases fit TRBD1. CDR3 length: 13 residues. With V trimmed by 7 bases and J by 7 bases, 4 bases remained unmatched. CDR1 and CDR2 from the germline V gene are SGHTA and FQGNSA. CDR3 bases: TGTGCCAGCAACCTCAGGGGGAATTCACCCCTCCACTTT. This sequence encodes CASNLRGNSPLHF.

This chain joins TRBV7-2 and TRBJ2-3; 7 nucleotides align to TRBD2. The V gene end was trimmed by 1 base and the J gene end by 8 bases; junction bases not matched to a gene: 15. The CDR3 covers 17 residues. Germline assignment: CDR1 SGHTA and CDR2 FQGNSA. CDR3 sequence reads: CASSLVAGAPSPGTQYF. CDR3 nucleotides: TGTGCCAGCAGCTTAGTGGCGGGAGCTCCCTCTCCCGGTACGCAGTATTTT. Variable domain in full (rest from reference TRBV7-2 and TRBJ2-3): GAGVSQSPSNKVTEKGKDVELRCDPISGHTALYWYRQSLGQGLEFLIYFQGNSAPDKSGLPSDRFSAERTGGSVSTLTIQRTQQEDSAVYLCASSLVAGAPSPGTQYFGPGTRLTVL.

The chain employs TRBV5-1 and TRBJ1-1, with D tentatively TRBD1 (6 bases). This CDR3 comprises 14 residues. Trimming shortened V by 4 bases and J by 5 bases, and 15 bases separated the two germline ends. Germline V gene data show CDR1 as SGHRS and CDR2 as YFSETQ. The CDR3 nucleotides read TGCGCCAGCAGCCCCCAGGGGCAGGGGACTGAAGCTTTCTTT. This sequence encodes CASSPQGQGTEAFF. Filled out from reference TRBV5-1 and TRBJ1-1, the complete variable domain reads KAGVTQTPRYLIKTRGQQVTLSCSPISGHRSVSWYQQTPGQGLQFLFEYFSETQRNKGNFPGRFSGRQFSNSRSEMNVSTLELGDSALYLCASSPQGQGTEAFFGQGTRLTVV.

The V and J genes are TRBV3-1 (or the pseudogene TRBV3-2) and TRBJ2-7; 9 bases are a match to TRBD1. Looked up from germline, CDR1 is LGHDT and CDR2 is YNNKEL (reference sequence). The CDR3 covers 14 residues. Unmatched junction bases numbered 8, after V lost 5 bases and J lost 6 bases. CDR3 DNA: TGTGCCAGCAGCGTCCGTGGACAGGGGAGCGAGCAGTACTTC. Residues: CASSVRGQGSEQYF.